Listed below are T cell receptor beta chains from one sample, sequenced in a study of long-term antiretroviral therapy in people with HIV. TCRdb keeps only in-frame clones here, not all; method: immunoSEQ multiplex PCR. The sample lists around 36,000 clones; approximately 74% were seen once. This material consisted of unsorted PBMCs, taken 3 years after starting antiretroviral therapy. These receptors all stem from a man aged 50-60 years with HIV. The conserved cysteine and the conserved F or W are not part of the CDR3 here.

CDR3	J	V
ASSPLTGLNTGELF	TRBJ2-2	TRBV5-1
ASSQLGTRGNEQF	TRBJ2-1	TRBV4-3
ASSLGSGGGEQY	TRBJ2-7	TRBV5-6
ASSLLGHEKLF	TRBJ1-4	TRBV5-6
ASSLRGQHNEKLF	TRBJ1-4	TRBV7-2
ASTFHGDDSNQPQH	TRBJ1-5	TRBV2
ASTSFEGSGSIDTQY	TRBJ2-3	TRBV5-6
ASSPGQGTSNEQF	TRBJ2-1	TRBV7-9
ATSRDRAGAGNTIY	TRBJ1-3	TRBV15
ASSSWRDRDKISYEQY	TRBJ2-7	TRBV5-4
ASSQTLAGGPTDTQY	TRBJ2-3	TRBV4-3
ASSLLGRNYEQY	TRBJ2-7	TRBV5-4
ASSQVWGTTDTQY	TRBJ2-3	TRBV4-3
ASSLGNGGRSYEQY	TRBJ2-7	TRBV7-2
ASGPFNTGELF	TRBJ2-2	TRBV14
ASSLGNSGNTIY	TRBJ1-3	TRBV5-6
ASSLELGQPQH	TRBJ1-5	TRBV7-6